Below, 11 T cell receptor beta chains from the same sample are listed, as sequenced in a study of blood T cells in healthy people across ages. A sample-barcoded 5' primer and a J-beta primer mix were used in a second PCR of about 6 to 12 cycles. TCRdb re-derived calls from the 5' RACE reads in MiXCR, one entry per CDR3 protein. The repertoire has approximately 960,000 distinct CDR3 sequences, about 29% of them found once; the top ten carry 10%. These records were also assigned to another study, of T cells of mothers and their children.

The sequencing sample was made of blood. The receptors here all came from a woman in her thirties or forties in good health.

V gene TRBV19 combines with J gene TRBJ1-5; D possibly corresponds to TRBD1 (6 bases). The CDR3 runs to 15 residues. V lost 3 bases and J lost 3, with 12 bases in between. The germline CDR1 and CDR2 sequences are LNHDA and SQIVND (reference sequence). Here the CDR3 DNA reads TGTGCCAGTAGTATCACAGGGCAATTCAATCAGCCCCAGCATTTT. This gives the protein CASSITGQFNQPQHF.

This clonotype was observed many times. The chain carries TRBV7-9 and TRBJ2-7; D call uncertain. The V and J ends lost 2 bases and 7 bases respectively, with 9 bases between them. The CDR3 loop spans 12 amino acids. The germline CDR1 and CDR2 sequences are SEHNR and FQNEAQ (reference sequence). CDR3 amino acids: CASSLNLQEQYF. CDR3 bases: TGTGCCAGCAGCTTAAATCTCCAGGAGCAGTACTTC.

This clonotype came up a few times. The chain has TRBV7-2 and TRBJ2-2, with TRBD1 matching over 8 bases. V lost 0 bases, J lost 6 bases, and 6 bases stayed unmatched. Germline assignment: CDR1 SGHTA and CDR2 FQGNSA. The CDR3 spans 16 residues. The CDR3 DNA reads TGTGCCAGCAGCTTAGCGAGGGCAGGGGGCGCCGGGGAGCTGTTTTTT. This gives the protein CASSLARAGGAGELFF.

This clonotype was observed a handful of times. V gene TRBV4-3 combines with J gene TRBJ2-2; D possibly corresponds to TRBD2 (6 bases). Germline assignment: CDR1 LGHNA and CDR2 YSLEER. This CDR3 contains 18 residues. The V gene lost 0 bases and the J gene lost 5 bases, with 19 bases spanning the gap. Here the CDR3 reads CASSQDILRGGGTGELFF. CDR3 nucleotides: TGCGCCAGCAGCCAAGACATTCTGCGGGGCGGAGGGACCGGGGAGCTGTTTTTT.

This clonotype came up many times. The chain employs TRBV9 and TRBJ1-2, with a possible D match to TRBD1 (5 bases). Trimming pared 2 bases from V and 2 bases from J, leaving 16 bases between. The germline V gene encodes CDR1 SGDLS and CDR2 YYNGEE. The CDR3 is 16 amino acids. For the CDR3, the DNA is TGTGCCAGCAGCGTGCCGGGCGAGGGGCCCAACTATGGCTACACCTTC. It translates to CASSVPGEGPNYGYTF.

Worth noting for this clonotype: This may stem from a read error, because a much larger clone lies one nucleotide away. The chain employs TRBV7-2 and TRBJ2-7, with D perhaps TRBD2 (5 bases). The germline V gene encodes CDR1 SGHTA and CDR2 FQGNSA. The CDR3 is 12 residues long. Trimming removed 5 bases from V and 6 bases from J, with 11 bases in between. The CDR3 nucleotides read TGTGCCAGCAGCCCGACACGGGGCGAGCAGTACTTC. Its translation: CASSPTRGEQYF.

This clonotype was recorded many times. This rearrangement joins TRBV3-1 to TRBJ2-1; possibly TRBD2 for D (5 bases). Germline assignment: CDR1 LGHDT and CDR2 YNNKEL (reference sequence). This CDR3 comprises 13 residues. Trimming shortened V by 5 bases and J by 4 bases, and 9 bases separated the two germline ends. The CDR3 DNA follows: TGTGCCAGCAGCAAAACTAGATACAATGAGCAGTTCTTC. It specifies CASSKTRYNEQFF.

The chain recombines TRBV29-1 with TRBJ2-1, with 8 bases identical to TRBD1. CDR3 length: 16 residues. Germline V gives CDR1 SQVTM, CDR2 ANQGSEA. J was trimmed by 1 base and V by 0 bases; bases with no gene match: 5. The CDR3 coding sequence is TGCAGCGTTGAAGAAACAGGGGGTAAGTCCTACAATGAGCAGTTCTTC. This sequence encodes CSVEETGGKSYNEQFF.

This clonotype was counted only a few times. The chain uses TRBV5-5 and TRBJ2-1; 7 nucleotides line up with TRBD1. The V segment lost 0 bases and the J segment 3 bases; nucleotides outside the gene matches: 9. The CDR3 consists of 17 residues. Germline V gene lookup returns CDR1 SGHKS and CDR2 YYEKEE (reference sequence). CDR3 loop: CASSLGDSPGFYNEQFF. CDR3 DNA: TGTGCCAGCAGCTTGGGGGACAGTCCGGGCTTCTACAATGAGCAGTTCTTC.

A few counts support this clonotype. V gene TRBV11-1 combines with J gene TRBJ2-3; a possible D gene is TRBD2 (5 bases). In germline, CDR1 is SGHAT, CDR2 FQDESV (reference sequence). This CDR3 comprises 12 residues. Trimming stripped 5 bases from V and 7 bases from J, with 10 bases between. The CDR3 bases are TGTGCCAGCAGCGCGGGTTCTAATACGCAGTATTTT. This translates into CASSAGSNTQYF.

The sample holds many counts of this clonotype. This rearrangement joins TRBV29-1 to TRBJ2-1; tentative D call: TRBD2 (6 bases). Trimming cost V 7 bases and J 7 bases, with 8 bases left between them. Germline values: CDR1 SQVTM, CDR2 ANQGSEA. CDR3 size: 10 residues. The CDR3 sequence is CSAGGNEQFF. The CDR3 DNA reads TGCAGCGCTGGGGGGAATGAGCAGTTCTTC.